Listed below are T cell receptor beta chains from one sample, sequenced in a study of shared clonotypes between healthy human individuals. Sequencing was performed with immunoSEQ multiplex PCR; in TCRdb, only in-frame clones are kept and a portion is missing. The repertoire holds about 2.1 million clones, with 90% to 95% as singletons. The sample was naive CD8+ T cells from PBMCs. The receptor set was obtained from a man younger than 30 in good health. Some clones in this sample may be carry-over from other donors' samples. CDR3s include the opening cysteine and the closing phenylalanine or tryptophan. Size is omitted from some rows. Given values are once, few, many or a class for expanded clones.

V,size,length,J,CDR3
TRBV27,once,13,TRBJ2-7,CASQGQGPYEQYF
TRBV6-5,.,14,TRBJ2-7,CASSVAGTIYEQYF
TRBV5-1,.,12,TRBJ1-2,CASSLGTTGYTF
TRBV7-9,.,16,TRBJ2-3,CASSPPVDYHTDTQYF
TRBV7-9,.,13,TRBJ2-2,CATSERGAGELFF
TRBV27,.,17,TRBJ2-3,CASSPRTGLAETDTQYF
TRBV6-1,.,16,TRBJ1-5,CASSDSITWRHQPQHF
TRBV9,.,15,TRBJ1-4,CASSATGEWDEKLFF
TRBV28,.,16,TRBJ1-5,CASRRSTEYSNQPQHF
TRBV6-6,.,15,TRBJ2-3,CASSYGGVPAPPQYF
TRBV25-1,.,14,TRBJ2-7,CASSELGGYYEQYF
TRBV27,.,13,TRBJ2-1,CASSRDFDNEQFF
TRBV11-3,.,17,TRBJ2-2,CASSSSRTGENTGELFF
TRBV4-3,few,17,TRBJ2-7,CASSQDWGGRPPYEQYF
TRBV7-9,few,13,TRBJ1-1,CASSLGTGVEAFF
TRBV9,.,13,TRBJ2-1,CASGKDQGHEQFF
TRBV18,.,15,TRBJ2-7,CASSRISLGTYEQYF
TRBV9,.,14,TRBJ2-3,CASNAGTVGDTQYF
TRBV29-1,.,13,TRBJ1-1,CSSAGHLNTEAFF
TRBV6-5,.,15,TRBJ2-7,CASSLLAGFSYEQYF
TRBV7-9,.,15,TRBJ1-1,CASSLIRGWDTEAFF
TRBV27,.,13,.,CASISERTYEQYF
TRBV5-4,few,12,TRBJ1-1,CASSPGQGEAFF
TRBV7-9,once,12,TRBJ1-1,CASSLGQYEAFF
TRBV6-6,.,16,TRBJ2-7,CASSYFLGQGAYEQYF
TRBV28,.,15,TRBJ1-6,CASRGRTGSSSPLHF
TRBV27,.,17,TRBJ1-2,CASSPIRDRGLDYGYTF
TRBV7-2,once,16,TRBJ2-1,CASSLYPGAGRNEQFF
TRBV9,once,14,TRBJ2-7,CASSVAVGDYEQYF
TRBV9,.,13,TRBJ2-2,CASSPANTGELFF
TRBV28,.,14,TRBJ1-3,CASRDYRSGNTIYF
TRBV28,.,16,TRBJ2-3,CASSLTSGSIADTQYF
TRBV19,.,14,TRBJ2-7,CASSMTGHSYEQYF
TRBV15,.,15,TRBJ2-7,CATRVDRGLHYEQYF
TRBV30,.,14,TRBJ2-1,CAWSVGSGYNEQFF
TRBV4-3,.,17,TRBJ1-2,CASSQTITGTDNYGYTF
TRBV27,.,14,TRBJ1-2,CASSLTANNYGYTF
TRBV14,once,13,TRBJ2-1,CASSPTLSNEQFF
TRBV27,.,16,TRBJ2-1,CASAKVRLAGGNEQFF
TRBV6-5,.,14,TRBJ2-2,CASSYSADTGELFF